This entry features one TCR beta chain sequence. Its cognate antigen is unknown. The junction departs from the called germline gene at one end, perhaps through a read error. Template material for TCR beta VDJ and CDR3 profiling consisted of genomic DNA. MiXCR, applied by TCRdb to the reads, yields one record per CDR3 protein. The sample holds 150,000 to 200,000 distinct CDR3 sequences, around 50% seen once. The sample originates from a study of CD8+CD57+ T cells in acquired aplastic anemia. In the study overall: On average, sorted CD4+ and CD8+ cells gave approximately 3 ug of DNA.

Findings of the study overall: Common to patients and controls were about 31 CD8+ CDR3 sequences. Simpson's diversity of CD8+ cells was not significantly different in patients compared with controls.

Patients chosen for sequencing had shown CD8+CD57+ cell expansion by flow cytometry. Every patient was diagnosed with severe acquired aplastic anemia. This CDR3 spans 12 amino acids. The germline V gene encodes CDR1 LNHNV and CDR2 YYDKDF (reference sequence). What was sequenced was sorted CD4+, CD8+, or CD8+CD57+ T cells (not recorded which) from PBMCs. The receptor was isolated from a human donor with aplastic anemia. The rearrangement joins TRBV15 to TRBJ2-2, with 8 bases lining up with TRBD1. The CDR3 sequence: CATSPDRDELFF. CDR3 DNA: TGCGCCACCAGCCCGGACAGGGATGAGCTGTTTTTT.